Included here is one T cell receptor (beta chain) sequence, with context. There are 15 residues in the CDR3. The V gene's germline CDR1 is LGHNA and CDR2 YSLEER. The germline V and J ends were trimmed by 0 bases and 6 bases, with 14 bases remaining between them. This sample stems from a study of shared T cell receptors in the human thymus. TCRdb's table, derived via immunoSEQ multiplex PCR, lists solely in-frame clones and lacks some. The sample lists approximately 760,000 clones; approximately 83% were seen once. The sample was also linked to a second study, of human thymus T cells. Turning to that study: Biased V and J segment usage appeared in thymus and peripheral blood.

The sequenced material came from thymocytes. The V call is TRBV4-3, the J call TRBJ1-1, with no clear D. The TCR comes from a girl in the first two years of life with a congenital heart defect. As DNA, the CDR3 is TGCGCCAGCAGCCAAGAGGCGCTGGAGAGGTCTGAAGCTTTCTTT. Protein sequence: CASSQEALERSEAFF.